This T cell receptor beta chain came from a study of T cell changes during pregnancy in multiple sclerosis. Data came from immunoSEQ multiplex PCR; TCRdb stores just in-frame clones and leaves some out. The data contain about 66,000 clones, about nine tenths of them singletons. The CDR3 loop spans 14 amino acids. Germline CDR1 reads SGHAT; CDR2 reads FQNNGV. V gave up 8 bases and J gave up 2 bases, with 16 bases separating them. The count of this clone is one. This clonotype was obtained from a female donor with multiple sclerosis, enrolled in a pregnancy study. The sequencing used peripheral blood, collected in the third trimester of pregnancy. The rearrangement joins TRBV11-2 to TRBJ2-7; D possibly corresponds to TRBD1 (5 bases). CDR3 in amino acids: CASSWTTGAYEQYF. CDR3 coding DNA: TGTGCCAGCTCTTGGACAACGGGCGCCTACGAGCAGTACTTC.